This TCR beta chain appears in the sequencing data of a study of blood T cells in healthy people across ages. PCR was performed a second time for about 7 to 12 cycles using a sample-barcoded 5' primer and a J-beta primer mix. TCRdb itself ran the 5' RACE reads through MiXCR, one entry per CDR3 protein. The sample lists 1,500,000 or so distinct CDR3 sequences; approximately 59% were seen once. CDR3 length: 16 amino acids. CDR1 is SGHTA, CDR2 FQGNSA, per germline. V was trimmed by 1 base and J by 2 bases, leaving 13 bases between them. This clonotype showed up just once. Antigen unknown. Study results and limitations: Whereas aged donors had fewer naive CD4+ cells, long-lived donors had more of them and higher diversity.

Source material: blood. The chain links TRBV7-2 to TRBJ2-3; the D gene could be TRBD1 or TRBD2 (5 bases each). This clonotype was sampled from a young man in good health. The CDR3 sequence is CASSLVVGTPTDTQYF. Here the CDR3 DNA reads TGTGCCAGCAGCTTAGTCGTCGGGACCCCCACAGATACGCAGTATTTT. Based on the CDR3 plus reference TRBV7-2 and TRBJ2-3, the full variable domain is GAGVSQSPSNKVTEKGKDVELRCDPISGHTALYWYRQSLGQGLEFLIYFQGNSAPDKSGLPSDRFSAERTGGSVSTLTIQRTQQEDSAVYLCASSLVVGTPTDTQYFGPGTRLTVL.